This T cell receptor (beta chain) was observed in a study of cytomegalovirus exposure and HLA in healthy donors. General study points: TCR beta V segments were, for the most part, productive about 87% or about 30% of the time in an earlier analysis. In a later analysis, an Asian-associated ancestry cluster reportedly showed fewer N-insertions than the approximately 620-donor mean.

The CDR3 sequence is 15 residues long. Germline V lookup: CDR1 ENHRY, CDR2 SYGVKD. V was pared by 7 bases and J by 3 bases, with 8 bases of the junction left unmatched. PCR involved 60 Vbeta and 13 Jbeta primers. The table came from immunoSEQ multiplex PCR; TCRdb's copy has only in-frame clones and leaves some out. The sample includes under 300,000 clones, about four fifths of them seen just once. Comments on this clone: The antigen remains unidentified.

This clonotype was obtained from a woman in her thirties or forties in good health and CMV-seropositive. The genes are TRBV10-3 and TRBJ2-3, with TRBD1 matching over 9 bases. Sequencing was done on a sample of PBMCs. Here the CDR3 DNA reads TGTGCCATCAACCCGACAGGGGGTGCGACAGATACGCAGTATTTT. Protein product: CAINPTGGATDTQYF.